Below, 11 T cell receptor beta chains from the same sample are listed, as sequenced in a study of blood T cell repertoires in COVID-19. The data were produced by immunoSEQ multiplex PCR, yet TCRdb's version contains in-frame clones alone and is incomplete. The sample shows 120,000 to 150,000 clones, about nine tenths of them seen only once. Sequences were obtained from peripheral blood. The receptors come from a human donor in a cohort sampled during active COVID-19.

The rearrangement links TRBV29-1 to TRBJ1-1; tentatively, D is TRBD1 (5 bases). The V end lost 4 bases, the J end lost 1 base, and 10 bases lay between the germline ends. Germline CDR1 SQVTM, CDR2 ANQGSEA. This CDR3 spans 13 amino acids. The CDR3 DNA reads TGCAGCGTTGTCGTAACAGGGAACACTGAAGCTTTCTTT. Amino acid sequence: CSVVVTGNTEAFF. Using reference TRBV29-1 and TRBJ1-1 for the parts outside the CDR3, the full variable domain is SAVISQKPSRDICQRGTSLTIQCQVDSQVTMMFWYRQQPGQSLTLIATANQGSEATYESGFVIDKFPISRPNLTFSTLTVSNMSPEDSSIYLCSVVVTGNTEAFFGQGTRLTVV.

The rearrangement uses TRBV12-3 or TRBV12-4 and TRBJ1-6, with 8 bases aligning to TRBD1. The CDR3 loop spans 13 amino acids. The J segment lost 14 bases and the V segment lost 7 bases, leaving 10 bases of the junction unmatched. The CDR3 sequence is CASTDRASVALHF. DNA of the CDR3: TGTGCCAGCACGGACAGGGCCTCGGTGGCCCTCCACTTT.

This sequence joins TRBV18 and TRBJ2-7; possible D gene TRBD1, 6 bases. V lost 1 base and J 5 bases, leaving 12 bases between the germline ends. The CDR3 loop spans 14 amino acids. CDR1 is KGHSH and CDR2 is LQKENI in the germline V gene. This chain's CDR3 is CASSPQGEKNEQYF. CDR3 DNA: TGTGCCAGCTCACCACAGGGGGAGAAGAACGAGCAGTACTTC.

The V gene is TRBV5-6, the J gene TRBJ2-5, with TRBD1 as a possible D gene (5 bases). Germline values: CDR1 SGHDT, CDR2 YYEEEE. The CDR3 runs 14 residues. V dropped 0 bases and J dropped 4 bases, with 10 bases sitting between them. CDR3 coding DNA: TGTGCCAGCAGCTTGGCGAACAGGCGAGAGACCCAGTACTTC. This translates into CASSLANRRETQYF.

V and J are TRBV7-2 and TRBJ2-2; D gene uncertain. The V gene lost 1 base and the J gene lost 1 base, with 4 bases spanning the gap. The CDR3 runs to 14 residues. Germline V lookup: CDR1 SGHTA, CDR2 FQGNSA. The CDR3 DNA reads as TGTGCCAGCAGCTTAGTCGGGAACACCGGGGAGCTGTTTTTT. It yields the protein CASSLVGNTGELFF.

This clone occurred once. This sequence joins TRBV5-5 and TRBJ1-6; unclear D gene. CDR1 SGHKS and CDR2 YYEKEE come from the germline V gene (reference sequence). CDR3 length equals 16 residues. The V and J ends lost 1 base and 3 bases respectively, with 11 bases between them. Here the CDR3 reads CASSLRERDYNSPLHF. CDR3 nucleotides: TGTGCCAGCAGCTTGAGGGAACGGGACTATAATTCACCCCTCCACTTT.

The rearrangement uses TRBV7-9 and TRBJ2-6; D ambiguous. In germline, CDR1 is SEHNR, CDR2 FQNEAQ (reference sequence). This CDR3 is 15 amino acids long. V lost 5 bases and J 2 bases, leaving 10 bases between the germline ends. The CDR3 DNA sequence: TGTGCCAGCAGCGACTCCCGGGCTGGGGCCAACGTCCTGACTTTC. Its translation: CASSDSRAGANVLTF.

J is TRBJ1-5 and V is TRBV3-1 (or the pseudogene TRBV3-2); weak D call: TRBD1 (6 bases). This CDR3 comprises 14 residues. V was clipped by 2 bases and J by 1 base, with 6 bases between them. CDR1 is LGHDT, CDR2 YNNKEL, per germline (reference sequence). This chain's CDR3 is CASSQQGSNQPQHF. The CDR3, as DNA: TGTGCCAGCAGCCAACAGGGGAGCAATCAGCCCCAGCATTTT.

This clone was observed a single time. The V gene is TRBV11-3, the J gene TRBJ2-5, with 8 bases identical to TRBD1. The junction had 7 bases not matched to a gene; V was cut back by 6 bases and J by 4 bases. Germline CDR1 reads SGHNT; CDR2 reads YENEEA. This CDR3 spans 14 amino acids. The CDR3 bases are TGTGCCAGCAGTAGGACAGGGTCGAGAGAGACCCAGTACTTC. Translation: CASSRTGSRETQYF.

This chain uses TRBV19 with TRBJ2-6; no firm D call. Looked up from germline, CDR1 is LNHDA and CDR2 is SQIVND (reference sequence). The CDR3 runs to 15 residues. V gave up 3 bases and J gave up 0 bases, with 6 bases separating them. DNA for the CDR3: TGTGCCAGTAGTATTGCGCACTCTGGGGCCAACGTCCTGACTTTC. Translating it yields CASSIAHSGANVLTF.

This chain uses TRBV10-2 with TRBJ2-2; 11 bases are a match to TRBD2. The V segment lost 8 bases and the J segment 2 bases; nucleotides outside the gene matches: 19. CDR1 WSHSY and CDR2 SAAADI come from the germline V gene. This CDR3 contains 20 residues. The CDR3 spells CASHYSIRIAGGLNTGELFF. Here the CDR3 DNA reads TGCGCCAGCCATTACTCTATTCGGATAGCGGGGGGGCTTAACACCGGGGAGCTGTTTTTT.